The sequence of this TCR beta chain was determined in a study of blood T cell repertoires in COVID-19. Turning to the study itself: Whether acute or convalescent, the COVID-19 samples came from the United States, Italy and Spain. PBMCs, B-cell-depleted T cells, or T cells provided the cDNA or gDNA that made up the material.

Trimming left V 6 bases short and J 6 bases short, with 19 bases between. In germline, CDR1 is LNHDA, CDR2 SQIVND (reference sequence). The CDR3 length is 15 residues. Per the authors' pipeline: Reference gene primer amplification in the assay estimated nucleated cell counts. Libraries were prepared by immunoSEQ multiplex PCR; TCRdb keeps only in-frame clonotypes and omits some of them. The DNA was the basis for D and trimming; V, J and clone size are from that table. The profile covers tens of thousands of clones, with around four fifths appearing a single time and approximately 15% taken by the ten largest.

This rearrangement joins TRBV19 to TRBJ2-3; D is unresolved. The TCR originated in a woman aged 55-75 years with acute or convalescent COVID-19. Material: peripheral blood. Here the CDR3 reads CASRPNPPVSDTQYF. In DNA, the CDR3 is TGTGCCAGTAGACCGAACCCCCCGGTGAGCGATACGCAGTATTTT.